This TCR beta chain was identified in a study of cytomegalovirus exposure and HLA in healthy donors. When sampled, the donors appeared nominally healthy, though they likely had unrecorded immune exposures. The CDR3 runs 17 residues. Trimming shortened V by 3 bases and J by 2 bases, and 17 bases separated the two germline ends. Per germline, CDR1 LGHNA and CDR2 YSLEER. Findings of the study overall: Trimming of TCR beta V- and J-genes showed a link, identified in a later analysis, to a missense DCLRE1C variant. An analysis was carried out at a later point. It showed that HLA-associated TCR beta chains were more clonally expanded than equally common non-associated chains.

On this clone itself: Its antigen is undetermined.

Primers: 60 Vbeta forward and 13 Jbeta reverse. As handled by the study authors: As a later analysis found, there were 70 million to 90 million unique TCR beta chains, of which approximately 10 million were shared. Clones were sequenced by immunoSEQ multiplex PCR, and TCRdb holds only the in-frame ones, with some missing. The V and J calls and clone size come from that table; D and trimming were worked out from the DNA. The sample consists of 130,000 to 150,000 clones, 80% of them appearing once. The sequence was collected from a man aged 35 to 55 in good health and CMV-seronegative. The chain joins TRBV4-3 to TRBJ1-5; TRBD1 is a possible D gene (5 bases). The sequenced sample was PBMCs. The CDR3, as DNA: TGCGCCAGCAGCCATACGATTAGTGGGGCCGGCAATCAGCCCCAGCATTTT. Encoded protein: CASSHTISGAGNQPQHF.